This TCR beta chain was captured by sequencing in a study of regulatory T cells in long-lasting Graves disease. Construction of the TCR beta libraries employed iRepertoire HTBI primers in conjunction with Arm-PCR of CDR3 regions. MiXCR, run by TCRdb on the multiplex PCR reads, gives a single entry per CDR3 protein. The table records around 250,000 distinct CDR3 sequences, 15% to 20% of them present only once. The time point denotes: newly diagnosed GD, antithyroid drugs for less than 3 months. With RNA extracted from PBMCs as input, the TCR library was made. This clonotype was counted at least ten times. With V trimmed by 5 bases and J by 5 bases, 6 bases remained unmatched. The CDR3 spans 14 residues. The same data also contributed to another study, on T cells in Graves' hyperthyroidism and ophthalmopathy. That paper notes: A model of 13 V-J features distinguished ophthalmopathy from stable hyperthyroidism.

This chain connects TRBV12-3 or TRBV12-4 to TRBJ2-5; 9 bases match TRBD1. This TCR came from a woman aged 25 to 39 with Graves disease. The sequencing used peripheral blood mononuclear cells (PBMCs), collected at new diagnosis, from a patient treated with antithyroid drugs. The CDR3 DNA sequence: TGTGCCAGCAGTCGGGACAGGGCAGGGGAGACCCAGTACTTC. It encodes CASSRDRAGETQYF.